The rows below give T cell receptor beta chains drawn from one sample of a study of T cells in Graves' hyperthyroidism and ophthalmopathy. TCRdb used MiXCR to reprocess the multiplex PCR reads, holding one entry per CDR3 protein. This table has approximately 430,000 distinct CDR3 sequences, less than 20% appearing once. The sequencing sample was made of blood. All receptors derive from a woman between 18 and 29 years old with Graves' hyperthyroidism. Both conserved end residues are part of each CDR3. Fields, in order: clone size, V gene, D gene, J gene, CDR3 DNA, CDR3 protein. D genes are given only for firm matches. Part of the rows lack a size; the others show once, few, many or a class for expanded clones.

many	TRBV11-2	TRBD2	TRBJ2-1	TGTGCCAGCAGCACACTAAGCCCCTCGACTAGCGGGAGGCACAACAATGAGCAGTTCTTC	CASSTLSPSTSGRHNNEQFF
few	TRBV9	TRBD2	TRBJ2-7	TGTGCCAGCAGCGTACAGACTAGCGCTTCCTACGAGCAGTACTTC	CASSVQTSASYEQYF
many	TRBV10-3	-	TRBJ1-2	TGTGCCATCAGTGAGTTCTCGGGCAGTAACTATGGCTACACCTTC	CAISEFSGSNYGYTF
-	TRBV6-1	-	TRBJ2-2	TGTGCCAGCAGGCGACAGTCGAACACCGGGGAGCTGTTTTTT	CASRRQSNTGELFF
-	TRBV4-1	-	TRBJ1-2	TGCGCCAGCAGCCCAGAGGGGGGCAGAGGCGTTGGCTACACCTTC	CASSPEGGRGVGYTF
-	TRBV27	TRBD2	TRBJ2-2	TGTGCCAGCAGTTTTTTTTGGACTAGCGAGAACACCGGGGAGCTGTTTTTT	CASSFFWTSENTGELFF
-	TRBV3-1	TRBD1	TRBJ2-7	TGTGCCAGCAGCCTTCCGGGACAGACCTACGAGCAGTACTTC	CASSLPGQTYEQYF
-	TRBV7-8	TRBD2	TRBJ2-3	TGTGCCAGCACCGTACTAGCGGGGGGCGCAGATACGCAGTATTTT	CASTVLAGGADTQYF
many	TRBV7-3	-	TRBJ2-5	TGTGCCAGCAGCTTGGTCCCTCGGGAGACCCAGTACTTC	CASSLVPRETQYF
-	TRBV20-1	-	TRBJ2-5	TGCAGTGCCGAAATTCTAGACGTACCAGGAGAGCAGTACTTC	CSAEILDVPGEQYF
many	TRBV7-6	TRBD1	TRBJ2-3	TGTGCCAGCAGCCCCGACAGGGCAACCACTAGCACAGATACGCAGTATTTT	CASSPDRATTSTDTQYF
-	TRBV20-1	-	TRBJ1-5	TGCAGTGCCAGAGGGGGACCAGCTCAGCCCCAGCATTTT	CSARGGPAQPQHF
-	TRBV20-1	TRBD2	TRBJ2-4	TGCAGTGCTCCAACCCCGGGACTAGCGGTCAAAAACATTCAGTACTTC	CSAPTPGLAVKNIQYF
few	TRBV19	-	TRBJ1-1	TGTGCCAGTAGTATGTATGAGGGCAGGAGGACTGAAGCTTTCTTT	CASSMYEGRRTEAFF
few	TRBV5-4	TRBD2	TRBJ2-5	TGTGCCAGCAGCTTGGGGCGGGGGCAAGAGACCCAGTACTTC	CASSLGRGQETQYF